One TCR beta chain is described in this entry. It has no known antigen specificity. No base quality information exists; no much larger clone differs at one position. A two-step multiplex PCR was used to amplify TCR-beta CDR3 regions from genomic DNA, and Illumina-compatible adaptors were added in the second step. As a commercial immunoSEQ service, TCR-beta immunosequencing was carried out on an Illumina platform. Turning to the authors' computational methods: Two measures summarised the repertoires: productive clonality, and Top 10 Clones, meaning the percentage of T-cell templates coming from the ten most frequent sequences. Values for productive clonality spanned 0 to 1, where a value of 1 indicated a monoclonal population. Tumour-associated clones, identified using log10 scatter plots, were defined as sequences that made up at least 0.1% of tumour T-cell templates and were not found in the matched non-adjacent lung. Analyses were done in GraphPad Prism7 and R, with Student's t-tests for two-group comparisons, ANOVA for stages, and linear regression for relationships. The table comes from immuneACCESS by way of TCRdb, which keeps in-frame sequences with V and J called. Part of the clones is missing from these tables; in studies checked, under half for an unresolved V gene and the rest for unknown reasons. The DNA gave D and trimming, while V, J and clone size come from that table. Recorded for this sample are 8,500 to 14,000 clones; roughly 60% of them occurred a single time. The ten top clones hold approximately 20% of the sample.

The germline V gene (reference sequence) gives CDR1 as SGHNT and CDR2 as YYREEE. The CDR3 has 15 amino acids, counting the end cysteine and phenylalanine. The only DNA kept is the CDR3, 45 bases in frame from the first base. V lost 2 bases and J lost 0 bases; the stretch between them is 9 bases long. This record comes from a study of immune cell composition in non-small cell lung cancer (dated by TCRdb to the late 2010s). Regarding the study in general: Histologic subtype, mainly lung adenocarcinoma or squamous cell carcinoma, was assigned on the basis of H&E together with p63, CK5, Napsin A and TTF-1 immunohistochemistry. Using Adaptive Biotechnologies, the researchers ran TCR-beta sequencing on about 32 paired NSCLC tumour and non-adjacent lung specimens, along with roughly 25 tumour-only specimens. For supplementary cohort #1, made up of 10 to 11 lung adenocarcinoma cases, paired tumour/lung TCR-beta sequencing was done and TIL populations were generated so that tumour reactivity could be assessed. Several tumour specimens that had TCR-beta data belonged to rare histological subtypes and were left out of the subtype comparisons. Results the study describes overall, beyond this receptor: Significantly higher Top 10 clone scores and productive clonality were observed in lung squamous cell carcinoma than in lung adenocarcinoma tumours. Tumour-associated clones >0.5% occurred in nearly half of NSCLC cases: around a third of adenocarcinomas versus 75% of squamous carcinomas. Smoking pack-years did not significantly correlate with tumour TCR-beta clonality. The reactivity cohort was only approximately ten cases, and tumour-reactive clones were not shown to share sequences with the dominant in vivo tumour-associated clones. In 10 adenocarcinoma cases, maximal tumour-associated clone frequency correlated strongly with TIL tumour reactivity, whereas overall clonality did not.

Frozen aliquots of unsorted single-cell suspensions were used for genomic DNA extraction with the QIAamp DNA kit. The tumour samples consisted of non-small cell lung cancer tissue that had been surgically resected. Tissues were received within 2 hours of resection and processed immediately into single-cell suspensions. Tissue was mechanically dissociated and enzymatically digested with DNase I, collagenase I and hyaluronidase for 25 to 30 minutes at 37 °C, then filtered and RBC-lysed. The clonotype was recovered from a human donor with non-small cell lung cancer. Sequenced input: lung tumor tissue. The V and J segments used are TRBV5-4 and TRBJ2-1, and TRBD2 may be the D gene, going by 6 matching bases. CDR3 sequence: CASSFSGGSYNEQFF. The bases are TGTGCCAGCAGCTTTAGCGGTGGCTCCTACAATGAGCAGTTCTTC.